This TCR beta chain was obtained from a study of PD-1 blockade in classical Hodgkin lymphoma. Overall study: Every 2 weeks, patients had 3 mg/kg nivolumab intravenously. Whole-study findings and limits: Baseline TCR diversity was reportedly lower in newly diagnosed patients than in healthy donors. It was reported as lower still in relapsed/refractory patients. CD4+ TCR diversity, unlike CD8+, rose significantly by C4D1. Complete responders' baseline diversity resembled that of newly diagnosed patients.

On this clone itself: What it recognizes is unknown.

Trimming removed 0 bases from V and 7 bases from J; junction bases left unmatched: 4. This CDR3 is built from 15 residues. Germline assignment: CDR1 SGHDT and CDR2 YYEEEE. Profiled with immunoSEQ multiplex PCR; TCRdb holds only in-frame clones, not every one. Altogether roughly 40,000 clones are present, roughly 65% being singletons, with the ten largest covering about 3.1%. Specified time point: cycle 4 day 1 (C4D1), after more than five weeks of nivolumab. The patients all showed relapse after autologous stem cell transplantation, while their brentuximab vedotin exposure varied. The specimen comprised peripheral blood mononuclear cells (PBMCs), sampled before the fourth cycle of nivolumab. The clonotype was recovered from a human donor with classical Hodgkin lymphoma. The chain recombines TRBV5-6 with TRBJ1-4, with 9 bases fitting TRBD1. The CDR3 loop is CASSLVGQGGEKLFF. The CDR3 nucleotides read TGTGCCAGCAGCTTGGTGGGACAGGGAGGTGAAAAACTGTTTTTT.